The clone carrying this T cell receptor (beta chain) was picked up a small number of times. Antigen: not known. TCRdb used MiXCR to reprocess the RT-PCR reads, holding one entry per CDR3 protein. The table has some 800,000 distinct CDR3 sequences, 21% seen once. The data stem from a study of response to subunit inactivated influenza vaccine. Study-wide findings and caveats: New T cells are recruited in small numbers by each seasonal influenza vaccination, according to the authors' suggestion.

The sequence came from a man aged 50 to 59 who received an inactivated influenza vaccine. Specimen: PBMCs from blood, collected around 5 days after vaccination.

The CDR3 bases are TGCGCCAGCAGCTTGGGCGAGTGGGACTCACCCCTCCACTTT. Its protein is CASSLGEWDSPLHF. V is TRBV5-1 and J is TRBJ1-6, with a tentative D call TRBD1 (5 bases). The CDR3 totals 14 residues. V lost 0 bases and J 10 bases, leaving 11 bases between the germline ends. Germline loops: CDR1 SGHRS, CDR2 YFSETQ. Variable domain in full (rest from reference TRBV5-1 and TRBJ1-6): KAGVTQTPRYLIKTRGQQVTLSCSPISGHRSVSWYQQTPGQGLQFLFEYFSETQRNKGNFPGRFSGRQFSNSRSEMNVSTLELGDSALYLCASSLGEWDSPLHFGNGTRLTVT.